The T cell receptor (beta chain) described here comes from a study of blood T cell repertoires in COVID-19. For the study at large: From the United States, Italy and Spain came samples of acute and convalescent COVID-19. Sample material is recorded as cDNA or gDNA derived from T cells, B-cell-depleted T cells, or PBMCs.

To note about this clone: The identical CDR3 is also encoded by other nucleotide sequences in the sample.

The table came from immunoSEQ multiplex PCR; TCRdb's copy has only in-frame clones and leaves some out. The data contain 120,000 to 150,000 clones, 65% to 80% of them singletons. Germline V gene lookup returns CDR1 SGHRS and CDR2 YFSETQ. V dropped 0 bases and J dropped 2; count of bases not matched to a gene: 3. The CDR3 runs to 15 residues. The specimen was peripheral blood. This chain joins TRBV5-1 and TRBJ2-3, with 7 bases lining up with TRBD1. This receptor was identified in a man in his fifties with acute or convalescent COVID-19. The CDR3 coding sequence is TGCGCCAGCAGCTTGGTGGGACAGCCCACAGATACGCAGTATTTT. It is translated as CASSLVGQPTDTQYF. Full variable domain (missing parts from reference TRBV5-1 and TRBJ2-3): KAGVTQTPRYLIKTRGQQVTLSCSPISGHRSVSWYQQTPGQGLQFLFEYFSETQRNKGNFPGRFSGRQFSNSRSEMNVSTLELGDSALYLCASSLVGQPTDTQYFGPGTRLTVL.